The 24 T cell receptor beta chains below all came from one sample that was sequenced in a study of CD8+CD57+ T cells in acquired aplastic anemia. Template material for TCR beta VDJ and CDR3 profiling consisted of genomic DNA. TCRdb passed the reads through MiXCR, listing each CDR3 protein once. The repertoire holds 200,000 to 250,000 distinct CDR3 sequences, with approximately 35% as singletons. The sequenced material came from sorted CD4+, CD8+, or CD8+CD57+ T cells (not recorded which) from PBMCs. The receptor source for this set is a human donor in good health, serving as a control.

V is TRBV5-4 and J is TRBJ2-2, with D perhaps matching TRBD2 (5 bases). This CDR3 is built from 15 residues. The V and J ends lost 8 bases and 2 bases respectively, with 16 bases between them. The germline V gene has CDR1 SGHNT and CDR2 YYREEE (reference sequence). CDR3 coding DNA: TGTGCCAGTAGTATTGGAGGCCCCAACACCGGGGAGCTGTTTTTT. Its protein product is CASSIGGPNTGELFF.

This clonotype was seen a few times. The rearrangement links TRBV6-1 to TRBJ2-1, with a tentative D call TRBD2 (6 bases). CDR1 is MNHNS, CDR2 SASEGT, per germline. V lost 2 bases and J lost 9, with 11 bases in between. This CDR3 has 13 residues. CDR3 nucleotides: TGTGCCAGCAGTGAACGGGCCGGGGGTGAGCAGTTCTTC. This translates into CASSERAGGEQFF.

The table lists this clonotype with many counts. The chain combines TRBV20-1 with TRBJ1-1, with D maybe TRBD1 (5 bases). Germline V CDR1 and CDR2: DFQATT, SNEGSKA (reference sequence). The CDR3 contains 12 residues. V was pared by 6 bases and J by 1 base, with 9 bases between. The CDR3 loop is CSAIGENTEAFF. As DNA, the CDR3 is TGCAGTGCGATAGGGGAGAACACTGAAGCTTTCTTT.

Remarks on this clonotype: Since a much larger clone is just one base distant, this may be a read error. Since the CDR3 does not end with the conserved phenylalanine or tryptophan, this likely comes from a read error. This chain links TRBV12-3 or TRBV12-4 with TRBJ1-1; TRBD1 is a possible D gene (5 bases). The CDR3 totals 15 residues. The V gene lost 5 bases and the J gene lost 3 bases, with 16 bases spanning the gap. In nucleotides, the CDR3 is TGTGCCAGCAGTAAGGACACTGGGGGTGACACTGAAGCTTTCCTT. This translates into CASSKDTGGDTEAFL.

The CDR3 sequence is CASSVLAGFYNEQFF. Here the CDR3 DNA reads TGTGCCAGCAGCGTCCTAGCGGGGTTTTACAATGAGCAGTTCTTC. V is TRBV9 and J is TRBJ2-1, with 9 bases that match TRBD2. The length of the CDR3 is 15 residues. V lost 2 bases, J lost 4 bases, and 4 bases stayed unmatched. Germline CDR1 is SGDLS and CDR2 is YYNGEE.

In this sample, this clonotype turned up many times. The chain joins TRBV7-9 to TRBJ1-2, with D possibly TRBD1 on 5 matching bases. Between the trimmed V and J ends, which lost 4 bases and 2 bases, there was a span of 20 bases. The CDR3 totals 17 residues. The germline V gene encodes CDR1 SEHNR and CDR2 FQNEAQ (reference sequence). CDR3 DNA sequence: TGTGCCAGCAGCTCCCTTAGGGGATCGAGGATCAACTATGGCTACACCTTC. It specifies CASSSLRGSRINYGYTF.

This rearrangement joins TRBV12-3 or TRBV12-4 to TRBJ1-3; D call uncertain. The CDR3 has 16 residues. The germline V and J ends were trimmed by 7 bases and 0 bases, with 16 bases remaining between them. As DNA, the CDR3 is TGTGCCAGCAACCGACCGACGGGGAGCTCTGGAAACACCATATATTTT. It yields the protein CASNRPTGSSGNTIYF.

A few counts support this clonotype. The chain employs TRBV5-4 and TRBJ2-1; 9 bases fit TRBD1. Germline CDR1 is SGHNT and CDR2 is YYREEE (reference sequence). V shed 4 bases and J 2 bases; nucleotides not matched to a gene: 4. The CDR3 is made up of 15 amino acids. DNA of the CDR3: TGTGCCAGCAGCCAGGGACAGGGAGCCTACAATGAGCAGTTCTTC. It encodes CASSQGQGAYNEQFF.

This clonotype turned up a few times. The V gene is TRBV5-1, the J gene TRBJ2-3; 12 bases are shared with TRBD1. This CDR3 spans 17 amino acids. The V gene's germline CDR1 is SGHRS and CDR2 YFSETQ. Unmatched junction bases numbered 5, after V lost 2 bases and J lost 1 base. The CDR3 here is CASSFGTGGWGTDTQYF. DNA for the CDR3: TGCGCCAGCAGCTTCGGGACAGGGGGCTGGGGCACAGATACGCAGTATTTT.

The chain has TRBV30 and TRBJ1-5; D might be TRBD1 (6 bases). The CDR3 consists of 13 residues. Germline CDR1 is GTSNPN and CDR2 is SVGIG (reference sequence). V lost 5 bases and J 3 bases, leaving 11 bases between the germline ends. CDR3 bases: TGTGCCTGGGGGAACAGGGACAATCAGCCCCAGCATTTT. Its translation: CAWGNRDNQPQHF.

This clonotype was counted ten times or more. The chain couples TRBV7-9 to TRBJ1-2; maybe TRBD1 (5 bases). This CDR3 comprises 13 residues. Per germline, CDR1 SEHNR and CDR2 FQNEAQ (reference sequence). V dropped 5 bases and J dropped 8 bases, with 15 bases sitting between them. The DNA of the CDR3 is TGTGCCAGCAGCCGAGACGGGGGGAAAGGCTACACCTTC. It codes for CASSRDGGKGYTF.

The rearrangement uses TRBV2 and TRBJ2-7; the match to TRBD2 covers 7 bases. Germline V gene lookup returns CDR1 SNHLY and CDR2 FYNNEI. With V trimmed by 0 bases and J by 1 base, 3 bases remained unmatched. CDR3 length equals 15 residues. The CDR3 DNA reads TGTGCCAGCAGTGAAGCGGGGGGGTCGTCCTACGAGCAGTACTTC. Translation gives CASSEAGGSSYEQYF.

As for this clonotype: This may be a read error: a much more frequent sequence differs by one nucleotide. This sequence joins TRBV20-1 and TRBJ2-5; no firm D call. The CDR3 runs to 13 residues. Germline CDR1 is DFQATT and CDR2 is SNEGSKA (reference sequence). The CDR3 nucleotides read TGCGGTGCTAGTAAGGCTAGCCAAGAGACCCAGTACTTC. Translation: CGASKASQETQYF.

The rearrangement links TRBV7-3 to TRBJ2-3; D perhaps matches TRBD1 (6 bases). Germline V gene lookup returns CDR1 SGHTA and CDR2 FQGTGA. This CDR3 is built from 14 residues. With 6 bases removed from V and 2 bases from J, the gap between germline ends came to 12 bases. The CDR3 reads CASRSGTITDTQYF. Here the CDR3 DNA reads TGTGCCAGCAGATCCGGGACAATCACAGATACGCAGTATTTT.

With respect to this clonotype: Possible read error: a much larger clone is one base away. This chain connects TRBV7-3 to TRBJ1-3, with D possibly matching TRBD1 (6 bases). Germline V gene lookup returns CDR1 SGHTA and CDR2 FQGTGA. The CDR3 loop spans 13 amino acids. The CDR3, as DNA: TGTGCCAGCAGCTCCGGGGGCGGAAACGCCATATATTTT. It encodes CASSSGGGNAIYF.

This chain connects TRBV29-1 to TRBJ1-2; tentatively, D is TRBD1 (5 bases). This CDR3 is 12 amino acids long. Germline V gene lookup returns CDR1 SQVTM and CDR2 ANQGSEA. Trimming pared 4 bases from V and 7 bases from J, leaving 13 bases between. The CDR3: CSVVVGAAGYTF. CDR3 DNA sequence: TGCAGCGTTGTTGTAGGGGCGGCTGGCTACACCTTC.

Of note for this clonotype: A read error is possible here, since a much larger clone lies one base away. The chain combines TRBV5-5 with TRBJ1-6; maybe TRBD1 (5 bases). Germline values: CDR1 SGHKS, CDR2 YYEKEE (reference sequence). The CDR3 length is 16 residues. The V end lost 5 bases, the J end lost 2 bases, and 14 bases lay between the germline ends. This CDR3 reads CASSSGGSPYNSPLHF. The CDR3 bases are TGTGCCAGCAGTTCCGGGGGTAGCCCCTATAATTCACCCCTCCACTTT.

In this sample, this clonotype turned up many times. The chain employs TRBV27 and TRBJ1-6; D call uncertain. The ends were cut back, 6 bases at V and 7 bases at J, with 10 bases in the middle. Germline CDR1 MNHEY, CDR2 SMNVEV (reference sequence). This CDR3 is built from 13 residues. CDR3 loop: CASSGFRNSPLHF. The CDR3 region has the DNA TGTGCCAGCAGCGGGTTTCGAAATTCACCCCTCCACTTT.

Written as DNA, the CDR3 is TGCAGCGCAAGGACAGTCCAAGAGACCCAGTACTTC. Its protein product is CSARTVQETQYF. The chain uses TRBV29-1 and TRBJ2-5; D perhaps matches TRBD1 (6 bases). V was trimmed by 7 bases and J by 1 base, leaving 10 bases between them. CDR1 and CDR2 (germline): SQVTM, ANQGSEA. The CDR3 has 12 amino acids.

The chain is built from TRBV9 and TRBJ1-2, with unresolved D. Trimming took off 6 bases at V and 2 bases at J, with 8 bases between the two ends. The CDR3 has 12 amino acids. The germline V gene encodes CDR1 SGDLS and CDR2 YYNGEE. For the CDR3, the DNA is TGTGCCAGCAACTCGGGGAACTATGGCTACACCTTC. Its translation is CASNSGNYGYTF.

This clonotype was observed many times. This chain uses TRBV12-3 or TRBV12-4 with TRBJ1-1; no definite D call. Trimming left V 3 bases short and J 1 base short, with 9 bases between. The CDR3 covers 14 residues. The CDR3 sequence: CASSFGHGNTEAFF. The CDR3 DNA follows: TGTGCCAGCAGTTTTGGCCATGGGAACACTGAAGCTTTCTTT.

In regard to this clonotype: A much larger clone differs by one base, so this may be a read error. The chain employs TRBV5-1 and TRBJ2-5; D gene unclear. This CDR3 comprises 13 residues. The germline V gene has CDR1 SGHRS and CDR2 YFSETQ. Trimming removed 1 base at V and 6 bases at J, with 10 bases between. The CDR3 nucleotides read TGCGCCAGCAGCTTGAGTGGGGAAAAGACCCAGTACTTC. Its translation: CASSLSGEKTQYF.

This clonotype was seen at least ten times. CDR3 amino acids: CASSMRDRDSNQPQHF. As DNA, the CDR3 is TGTGCCAGTAGTATGAGGGACAGGGATAGCAATCAGCCCCAGCATTTT. The chain uses TRBV19 and TRBJ1-5, with TRBD1 identical over 9 bases. There are 16 residues in the CDR3. V shed 3 bases, J shed 0 bases, and the junction held 3 bases outside the gene matches. The germline gives CDR1 LNHDA, CDR2 SQIVND (reference sequence).

This clonotype came up many times. The genes are TRBV24-1 and TRBJ2-6; D assignment may be TRBD1 or TRBD2 (5 bases each). Trimming took off 3 bases at V and 4 bases at J, with 9 bases between the two ends. This CDR3 has 15 amino acids. From germline, CDR1 is KGHDR and CDR2 SFDVKD. CDR3 DNA sequence: TGTGCCACCAGTGATCCAGGGACCGGGGCCAACGTCCTGACTTTC. It translates to CATSDPGTGANVLTF.